The next 2 T cell receptor beta chains were all read from a single sample in a study of beta chain features in type 1 diabetes. The entirety of the isolated RNA underwent reverse transcription, so expressed TCRB transcripts were sequenced. Data came from immunoSEQ multiplex PCR; TCRdb stores just in-frame clones and leaves some out. This table has roughly 230,000 clones, over 7.5% appearing once. The sample consisted of naive CD4+ T cells from blood. The receptor source for this set is a woman between 18 and 29 years old in good health.

The rearrangement uses TRBV5-6 and TRBJ2-7; D is undetermined. The V and J ends lost 4 bases and 5 bases respectively, with 16 bases between them. There are 14 residues in the CDR3. The germline gives CDR1 SGHDT, CDR2 YYEEEE. The CDR3 sequence is CASSRSPFSNEQYF. CDR3 DNA sequence: TGTGCCAGCAGCCGCTCCCCCTTTAGCAACGAGCAGTACTTC.

The rearrangement uses TRBV5-1 and TRBJ2-7, with TRBD1 identical over 7 bases. Germline V CDR1 and CDR2: SGHRS, YFSETQ. Trimming cost V 6 bases and J 3 bases; bases outside gene matches: 6. The CDR3 covers 13 residues. CDR3 protein: CASTGTESYEQYF. The CDR3 DNA reads TGCGCCAGCACCGGGACAGAGAGCTACGAGCAGTACTTC.